This T cell receptor beta chain was recorded in a study of identical twins. Study-level findings and limits: Insertions were reduced in abundant cord blood beta clonotypes but not in memory repertoires.

V was cut by 0 bases and J by 2 bases, with 20 bases left in between. The CDR3 is made up of 19 amino acids. From germline, CDR1 is LGHNA and CDR2 YSLEER. A note on this clonotype: The antigen remains undetermined.

One entry per CDR3 protein results from TCRdb running MiXCR on the 5' RACE reads. Of hundreds of thousands of distinct CDR3 sequences in the sample, over 8.5% were seen once. These data were also filed under a second study, of yellow fever vaccine responses in identical twins.

The rearrangement joins TRBV4-3 to TRBJ1-3; D is unclear. The receptor comes from a woman aged 18-29 years in good health. The sequencing sample was made of PBMCs. CDR3 in DNA: TGCGCCAGCAGCCAAGATATCGGGGTCGCGACAACCACTGGAAACACCATATATTTT. Residues: CASSQDIGVATTTGNTIYF.